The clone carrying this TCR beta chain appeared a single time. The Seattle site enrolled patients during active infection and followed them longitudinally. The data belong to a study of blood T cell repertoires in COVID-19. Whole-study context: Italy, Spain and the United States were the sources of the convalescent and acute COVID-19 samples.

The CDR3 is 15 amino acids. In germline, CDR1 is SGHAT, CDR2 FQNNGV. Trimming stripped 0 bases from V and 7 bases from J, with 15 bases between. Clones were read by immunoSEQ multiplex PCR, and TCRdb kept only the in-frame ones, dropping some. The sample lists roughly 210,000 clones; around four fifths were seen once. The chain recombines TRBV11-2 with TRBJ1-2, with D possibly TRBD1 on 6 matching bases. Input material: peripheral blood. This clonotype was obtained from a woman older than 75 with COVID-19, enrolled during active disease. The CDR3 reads CASSLDLPGGPGYTF. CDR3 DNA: TGTGCCAGCAGCTTAGATCTCCCGGGGGGCCCTGGCTACACCTTC.